The rows below give T cell receptor beta chains drawn from one sample of a study of graft-versus-host responses after intestinal transplantation. Clones were read by immunoSEQ multiplex PCR, and TCRdb kept only the in-frame ones, dropping some. The repertoire has roughly 110,000 clones, 87% of them found once; the top ten carry around 0.73%. These TCRs' antigens remain unknown. Source: unstimulated CD4+ T cells sorted from spleen or lymph node cells, taken before transplant. Receptors were obtained from a human donor who was the organ donor for an intestinal transplant. The CDR3 runs from the conserved cysteine through the conserved F or W. Clone size is shown for a subset of rows, as once, few, many or a class of expanded clone.

v_call	clone_size	j_call	cdr3_aa
TRBV2	NA	TRBJ2-7	CASSISGRALSGYEQYF
TRBV9	NA	TRBJ2-1	CASSVDFGVGGEQFF
TRBV7-3	NA	TRBJ2-3	CASSLIGAAATDTQYF
TRBV5-1	once	TRBJ1-5	CASSLGGPNQPQHF
TRBV29-1	NA	TRBJ1-1	CSVALWDRVKKAFF
TRBV4-1	once	TRBJ2-4	CASSQVPQEAKNIQYF
TRBV2	once	TRBJ1-5	CASNAGQVANQPQHF
TRBV7-3	NA	TRBJ1-1	CASSFRRNTEAFF
TRBV10-1	NA	TRBJ2-2	CASGSGTANTGELFF
TRBV6-6	NA	TRBJ1-2	CASSLGGSRGNYGYTF
TRBV9	few	TRBJ1-1	CASTTEADMNTEAFF